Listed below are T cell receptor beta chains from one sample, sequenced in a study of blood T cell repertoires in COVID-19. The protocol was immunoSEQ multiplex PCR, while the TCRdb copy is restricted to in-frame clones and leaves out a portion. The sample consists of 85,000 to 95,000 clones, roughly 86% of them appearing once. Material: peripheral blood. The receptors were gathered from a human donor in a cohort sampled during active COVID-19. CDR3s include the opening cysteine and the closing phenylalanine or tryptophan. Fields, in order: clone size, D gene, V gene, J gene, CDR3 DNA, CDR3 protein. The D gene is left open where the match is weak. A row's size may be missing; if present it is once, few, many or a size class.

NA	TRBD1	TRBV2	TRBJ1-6	TGTGCCAGCAGTGAAGCCGCCGGGACAGGGTTTTCACCCCTCCACTTT	CASSEAAGTGFSPLHF
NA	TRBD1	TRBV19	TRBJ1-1	TGTGCCAGTAGTAACCAGGGACAGGGGGCTGGCATGAACACTGAAGCTTTCTTT	CASSNQGQGAGMNTEAFF
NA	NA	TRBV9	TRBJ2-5	TGTGCCAGCAGCGTAGCGCCCCGGGACACCCAAGAGACCCAGTACTTC	CASSVAPRDTQETQYF
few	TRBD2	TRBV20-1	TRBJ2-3	TGCAGTGCTAGTATTAGCGGGAGACCCACAGATACGCAGTATTTT	CSASISGRPTDTQYF
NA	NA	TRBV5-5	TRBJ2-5	TGTGCCAGCAGCTCGACCGGGACACAACAAGAGACCCAGTACTTC	CASSSTGTQQETQYF
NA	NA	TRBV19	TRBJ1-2	TGTGCCAGTAAGACAGCTCCCCTTAACTATGGCTACACCTTC	CASKTAPLNYGYTF
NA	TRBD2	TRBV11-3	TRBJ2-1	TGTGCCAGCAGCCCCGAAGCGGGGGACAATGAGCAGTTCTTC	CASSPEAGDNEQFF
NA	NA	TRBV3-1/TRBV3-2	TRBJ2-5	TGTGCCAGCAGCCAACGGGAAAAAGAGACCCAGTACTTC	CASSQREKETQYF
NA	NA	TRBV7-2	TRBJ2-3	TGTGCCAGCAGCCAGGGGAGGGCCGCAGATACGCAGTATTTT	CASSQGRAADTQYF
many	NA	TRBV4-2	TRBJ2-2	TGTGCCAGCAGCCAAGATCCTGGAGGCGGCGGGGAGCTGTTTTTT	CASSQDPGGGGELFF
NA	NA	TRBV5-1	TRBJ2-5	TGCGCCAGCAGCAATCCCCCCCAGGAGACCCAGTACTTC	CASSNPPQETQYF
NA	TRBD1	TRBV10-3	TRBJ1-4	TGTGCCATCAGTGACACGGACAGGGGTAATGAAAAACTGTTTTTT	CAISDTDRGNEKLFF
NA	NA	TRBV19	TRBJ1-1	TGTGCCAGTAGTTTCGACTTGAGCACTGAAGCTTTCTTT	CASSFDLSTEAFF
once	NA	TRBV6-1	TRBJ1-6	TGTGCCAGCAGTGAAACAGGGTATAATTCACCCCTCCACTTT	CASSETGYNSPLHF
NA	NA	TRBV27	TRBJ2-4	TGTGCCAGCAGTTTGGAGCTGAGGGGGAAAAACATTCAGTACTTC	CASSLELRGKNIQYF
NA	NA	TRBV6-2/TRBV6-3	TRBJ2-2	TGTGCCAGCAGTTACGCGCCCGGGGGGCCCGTTACCGGGGAGCTGTTTTTT	CASSYAPGGPVTGELFF
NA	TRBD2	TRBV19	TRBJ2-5	TGTGCCAGTAGTCCGTGGACTAGCGGGAAAGAGACCCAGTACTTC	CASSPWTSGKETQYF
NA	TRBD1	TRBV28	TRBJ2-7	TGTGCCAGCATTGGGGGACAGGGGACCTACGAGCAGTACTTC	CASIGGQGTYEQYF
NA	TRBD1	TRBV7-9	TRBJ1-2	TGTGCCAGCAGTCCCGGGACAGGGTATGGCTACACCTTC	CASSPGTGYGYTF
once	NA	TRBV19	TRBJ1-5	TGTGCCAGCTCTCCGGGGGGCAGGGGACAGCCCCAGCATTTT	CASSPGGRGQPQHF
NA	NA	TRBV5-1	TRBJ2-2	TGCGCCAGCAGCTCGGAACTAAGGACGAACACCGGGGAGCTGTTTTTT	CASSSELRTNTGELFF
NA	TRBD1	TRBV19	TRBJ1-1	TGTGCCAGTAGTCCAGGGACAGGGTGGACTGAAGCTTTCTTT	CASSPGTGWTEAFF
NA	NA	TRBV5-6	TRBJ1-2	TGTGCCAGCAGCTTGGTGGACAGAAAGGACTATGGCTACACCTTC	CASSLVDRKDYGYTF
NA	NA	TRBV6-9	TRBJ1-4	TGTGCCAGCAGTTATTTTTCCCCGTCGGGGGGCGGGAATGAAAAACTGTTTTTT	CASSYFSPSGGGNEKLFF
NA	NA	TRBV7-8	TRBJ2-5	TGTGCCAGCAGCTTTACCGGTGTGGCCCAGTACTTC	CASSFTGVAQYF
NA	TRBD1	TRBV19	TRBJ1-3	TGTGCCAGTAGTTCCGACAGGGGTAGTGGAAACACCATATATTTT	CASSSDRGSGNTIYF
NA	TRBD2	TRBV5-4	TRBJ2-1	TGTGCCAGCAGCCGAGGCGGCGGGGGGGCAGATGAGCAGTTCTTC	CASSRGGGGADEQFF
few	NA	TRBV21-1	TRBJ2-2	TGTGCCAGCAGCACGGGACAGGGCGGTTTGGGGGAGCTGTTTTTT	CASSTGQGGLGELFF